Listed below are T cell receptor beta chains from one sample, sequenced in a study of Tregs in tolerant kidney transplant recipients. Here immunoSEQ multiplex PCR was the method, and the copy in TCRdb shows in-frame clones only, minus some. Among about 110,000 clones listed, about 90% were seen once. This specimen was CD4+ T cells from blood, taken before the transplant. The receptor source for this set is a human donor who received a combined kidney and bone marrow transplant. Both conserved end residues are part of each CDR3. A D gene is named only where the DNA matches it firmly. Clone sizes are given selectively: once, few, many, or a class where the clone is expanded.

cdr3_nt: TGTGCCACCTCGAGGCTTACCGATGGCTACACCTTC
cdr3_aa: CATSRLTDGYTF
clone_size: -
j_call: TRBJ1-2
d_call: -
v_call: TRBV6-5

cdr3_nt: TGTGCCAGCAGCTCTCACCCTGGACTAGCGGAAGACAATGAGCAGTTCTTC
cdr3_aa: CASSSHPGLAEDNEQFF
clone_size: -
j_call: TRBJ2-1
d_call: TRBD2
v_call: TRBV11-3

cdr3_nt: TGTGCCAGCAGTTCGACAGCCCTTACTAACTATGGCTACACCTTC
cdr3_aa: CASSSTALTNYGYTF
clone_size: -
j_call: TRBJ1-2
d_call: -
v_call: TRBV28

cdr3_nt: TGTGCCAGCAGCGTACTAGGGGTTGGCACAGATACGCAGTATTTT
cdr3_aa: CASSVLGVGTDTQYF
clone_size: -
j_call: TRBJ2-3
d_call: -
v_call: TRBV9

cdr3_nt: TGTGCCAGCAGCGTAGGACTAGCGAACACCGGGGAGCTGTTTTTT
cdr3_aa: CASSVGLANTGELFF
clone_size: -
j_call: TRBJ2-2
d_call: -
v_call: TRBV9

cdr3_nt: TGTGCCAGCAGCTTAGGTTTTAGGAGCTCCTACAATGAGCAGTTCTTC
cdr3_aa: CASSLGFRSSYNEQFF
clone_size: -
j_call: TRBJ2-1
d_call: -
v_call: TRBV7-7

cdr3_nt: TGCGCCAGCAGCTTGGCAGGGACACGCACTGAAGCTTTCTTT
cdr3_aa: CASSLAGTRTEAFF
clone_size: -
j_call: TRBJ1-1
d_call: -
v_call: TRBV5-1

cdr3_nt: TGTGCCAGCAGTACTGGGTACAGGGGGAAACTGTTTTTT
cdr3_aa: CASSTGYRGKLFF
clone_size: -
j_call: TRBJ1-4
d_call: TRBD1
v_call: TRBV6-5

cdr3_nt: TGCGCCAGCAGCGGACCGGGACTAGCGGGGGGGTATGAGACCCAGTACTTC
cdr3_aa: CASSGPGLAGGYETQYF
clone_size: -
j_call: TRBJ2-5
d_call: TRBD2
v_call: TRBV10-2

cdr3_nt: TGTGCCAGCAGTTACTCAGGGACTAGCGGACGTGAGCAGTTCTTC
cdr3_aa: CASSYSGTSGREQFF
clone_size: -
j_call: TRBJ2-1
d_call: TRBD2
v_call: TRBV6-6

cdr3_nt: TGTGCCAGCAGCTTAGCGCGGGAAAATGAGCAGTTCTTC
cdr3_aa: CASSLARENEQFF
clone_size: -
j_call: TRBJ2-1
d_call: -
v_call: TRBV7-2

cdr3_nt: TGTGCCTGGAGTTCGGGGGACCACACTGAAGCTTTCTTT
cdr3_aa: CAWSSGDHTEAFF
clone_size: -
j_call: TRBJ1-1
d_call: -
v_call: TRBV30

cdr3_nt: TGTGCCAGCTCACCGGGACGGGAGAGGGAGACCCAGTACTTC
cdr3_aa: CASSPGRERETQYF
clone_size: -
j_call: TRBJ2-5
d_call: -
v_call: TRBV18

cdr3_nt: TGTGCCAGCAGGGGAGATTGGACCGGGGAGCTGTTTTTT
cdr3_aa: CASRGDWTGELFF
clone_size: -
j_call: TRBJ2-2
d_call: -
v_call: TRBV2

cdr3_nt: TGCGCCAGCAGCTTGGCCGTGAGGGAGGATGACGGGGAGCTGTTTTTT
cdr3_aa: CASSLAVREDDGELFF
clone_size: -
j_call: TRBJ2-2
d_call: -
v_call: TRBV5-1

cdr3_nt: TGTGCCAGCAGCTTAAATGGGCCAGGGGGCGGGGACGAGCAGTACTTC
cdr3_aa: CASSLNGPGGGDEQYF
clone_size: -
j_call: TRBJ2-7
d_call: TRBD1
v_call: TRBV7-9

cdr3_nt: TGTGCCAGCAGGGGGGACAGTGGGAATCAGCCCCAGCATTTT
cdr3_aa: CASRGDSGNQPQHF
clone_size: -
j_call: TRBJ1-5
d_call: TRBD1
v_call: TRBV6-5

cdr3_nt: TGCGCCAGCAGCTTGGGCGGGGCTGGGGCCAACGTCCTGACTTTC
cdr3_aa: CASSLGGAGANVLTF
clone_size: -
j_call: TRBJ2-6
d_call: -
v_call: TRBV5-1

cdr3_nt: TGTGCCACGCGTTGGGACAGCCAAGAGACCCAGTACTTC
cdr3_aa: CATRWDSQETQYF
clone_size: -
j_call: TRBJ2-5
d_call: TRBD1
v_call: TRBV2

cdr3_nt: TGTGCCTGGAGTGGAGATGGGGGCTCAACTAATGAAAAACTGTTTTTT
cdr3_aa: CAWSGDGGSTNEKLFF
clone_size: -
j_call: TRBJ1-4
d_call: -
v_call: TRBV30

cdr3_nt: TGTGCCAGCAGCGTAGCGGTCGGGGTCGAGCAGTACTTC
cdr3_aa: CASSVAVGVEQYF
clone_size: -
j_call: TRBJ2-7
d_call: -
v_call: TRBV9

cdr3_nt: TGCGCCAGCAGCTTGGATGGGACAGGATCCTACGAGCAGTACTTC
cdr3_aa: CASSLDGTGSYEQYF
clone_size: -
j_call: TRBJ2-7
d_call: TRBD1
v_call: TRBV5-1

cdr3_nt: TGTGCCAGCAGTGTGTCAGGGATCGCTGAAGCTTTCTTT
cdr3_aa: CASSVSGIAEAFF
clone_size: -
j_call: TRBJ1-1
d_call: -
v_call: TRBV6-1

cdr3_nt: TGTGCCTGGAGTGTAACGGGGGACAATCAGCCCCAGCATTTT
cdr3_aa: CAWSVTGDNQPQHF
clone_size: -
j_call: TRBJ1-5
d_call: -
v_call: TRBV30

cdr3_nt: TGTGCCAGCAGCCTCTCTGGGGCCGCATCCTACGAGCAGTACTTC
cdr3_aa: CASSLSGAASYEQYF
clone_size: -
j_call: TRBJ2-7
d_call: -
v_call: TRBV7-2

cdr3_nt: TGCGCCAGCAGCTTGGGAGGAGCCTTCTCTGGAAACACCATATATTTT
cdr3_aa: CASSLGGAFSGNTIYF
clone_size: -
j_call: TRBJ1-3
d_call: -
v_call: TRBV5-1

cdr3_nt: TGTGCCATCAGTGGGGGACTCAACTACGAGCAGTACTTC
cdr3_aa: CAISGGLNYEQYF
clone_size: few
j_call: TRBJ2-7
d_call: -
v_call: TRBV10-3

cdr3_nt: TGTGCCAGCAGTTTCCTCGGACAGGGGGAACTGAACACTGAAGCTTTCTTT
cdr3_aa: CASSFLGQGELNTEAFF
clone_size: -
j_call: TRBJ1-1
d_call: TRBD1
v_call: TRBV28

cdr3_nt: TGTGCCAGCAGAAACTCGGGGGAGCTGTTTTTT
cdr3_aa: CASRNSGELFF
clone_size: -
j_call: TRBJ2-2
d_call: -
v_call: TRBV2

cdr3_nt: TGTGCCAGCAGTTACTCGATAGGGAGGGCGGGTTCACCCCTCCACTTT
cdr3_aa: CASSYSIGRAGSPLHF
clone_size: -
j_call: TRBJ1-6
d_call: -
v_call: TRBV6-6

cdr3_nt: TGTGCCAGCAGCAAATCCTGCGGGGCAAGGGGAAACACCATATATTTT
cdr3_aa: CASSKSCGARGNTIYF
clone_size: -
j_call: TRBJ1-3
d_call: -
v_call: TRBV21-1

cdr3_nt: TGTGCCAGCAGTGATCAGAAGGGGGCAGAGACCCAGTACTTC
cdr3_aa: CASSDQKGAETQYF
clone_size: -
j_call: TRBJ2-5
d_call: TRBD1
v_call: TRBV2

cdr3_nt: TGTGCCAGCAGCTCGCTTCTATCAGGGGGCGCCCAGTTCTTC
cdr3_aa: CASSSLLSGGAQFF
clone_size: -
j_call: TRBJ2-1
d_call: TRBD1
v_call: TRBV7-7

cdr3_nt: TGTGCCAGCAGTTACGGGACTAGCGGGGGGGTATACGAGCAGTACTTC
cdr3_aa: CASSYGTSGGVYEQYF
clone_size: -
j_call: TRBJ2-7
d_call: TRBD2
v_call: TRBV6-6

cdr3_nt: TGTGCCAGCAGTATGCGATTGGACGAGCAGTACTTC
cdr3_aa: CASSMRLDEQYF
clone_size: -
j_call: TRBJ2-7
d_call: -
v_call: TRBV28

cdr3_nt: TGTGCCAGCAGTGAAATCGAAATGGGCTCGGAGCAGTTCTTC
cdr3_aa: CASSEIEMGSEQFF
clone_size: -
j_call: TRBJ2-1
d_call: -
v_call: TRBV25-1

cdr3_nt: TGTGCCAGCAGTTCCCCCTGGAGGGGAAACTACGAGCAGTACTTC
cdr3_aa: CASSSPWRGNYEQYF
clone_size: -
j_call: TRBJ2-7
d_call: -
v_call: TRBV5-5

cdr3_nt: TGTGCCAGCAGCCAAATGGGCGTTGGTGGAAACACCATATATTTT
cdr3_aa: CASSQMGVGGNTIYF
clone_size: -
j_call: TRBJ1-3
d_call: -
v_call: TRBV14

cdr3_nt: TGCGCCAGCAGCTGGGGGCGGAACACTGAAGCTTTCTTT
cdr3_aa: CASSWGRNTEAFF
clone_size: few
j_call: TRBJ1-1
d_call: -
v_call: TRBV4-3

cdr3_nt: TGTGCCAGCAGCGACAGGGGGCTCATCTCAACTAATGAAAAACTGTTTTTT
cdr3_aa: CASSDRGLISTNEKLFF
clone_size: -
j_call: TRBJ1-4
d_call: TRBD1
v_call: TRBV28

cdr3_nt: TGTGCCAGCAGTGAGAGGACTAGCGGGAGGGCCCATGAGCAGTTCTTC
cdr3_aa: CASSERTSGRAHEQFF
clone_size: few
j_call: TRBJ2-1
d_call: TRBD2
v_call: TRBV25-1

cdr3_nt: TGCGCCAGCAGCCCGGGGACAGGCTCCTACAATGAGCAGTTCTTC
cdr3_aa: CASSPGTGSYNEQFF
clone_size: -
j_call: TRBJ2-1
d_call: TRBD1
v_call: TRBV4-3